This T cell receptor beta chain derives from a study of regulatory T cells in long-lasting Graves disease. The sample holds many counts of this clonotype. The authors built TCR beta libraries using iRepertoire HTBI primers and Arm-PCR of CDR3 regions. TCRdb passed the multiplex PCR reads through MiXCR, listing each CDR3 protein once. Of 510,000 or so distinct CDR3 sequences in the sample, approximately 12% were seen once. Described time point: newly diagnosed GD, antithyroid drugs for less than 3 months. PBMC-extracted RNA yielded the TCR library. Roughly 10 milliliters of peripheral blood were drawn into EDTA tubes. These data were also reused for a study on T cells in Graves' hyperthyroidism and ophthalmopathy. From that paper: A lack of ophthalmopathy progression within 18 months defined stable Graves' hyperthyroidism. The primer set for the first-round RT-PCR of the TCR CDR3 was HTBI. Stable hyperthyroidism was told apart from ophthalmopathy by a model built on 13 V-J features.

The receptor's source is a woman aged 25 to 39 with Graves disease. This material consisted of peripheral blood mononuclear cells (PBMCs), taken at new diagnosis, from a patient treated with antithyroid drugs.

CDR3 sequence reads: CAILLDSNEQYF. The CDR3 DNA reads TGTGCCATCCTTCTGGATTCCAACGAGCAGTACTTC. The rearrangement uses TRBV10-3 and TRBJ2-7; D not resolved. Trimming left V 8 bases short and J 5 bases short, with 13 bases between. This CDR3 comprises 12 residues. Germline lookup yields CDR1 ENHRY and CDR2 SYGVKD.